Listed here is a single T cell receptor beta chain. Source study methods: Amplification of reference gene primers was used by the study to estimate nucleated cell counts. Data came from immunoSEQ multiplex PCR; TCRdb stores just in-frame clones and leaves some out. That table gives V, J and clone size, and the DNA gave D and trimming. The profile shows roughly 220,000 clones, 85% to 90% of them singletons. This record comes from a study of blood T cell repertoires in COVID-19. Germline CDR1 SGHTA, CDR2 FQGNSA. The CDR3 has 16 residues. The V gene end was trimmed by 8 bases and the J gene end by 4 bases; junction bases not matched to a gene: 16.

The chain uses TRBV7-2 and TRBJ1-2; 7 nucleotides align to TRBD1. The sample comprised peripheral blood. The sequence was collected from a man aged 80 or over with acute or convalescent COVID-19. This CDR3 is CASAPLHRGNGYGYTF. Written as DNA, the CDR3 is TGTGCCAGCGCCCCATTACACAGGGGTAACGGCTATGGCTACACCTTC.